One T cell receptor beta chain is described in this entry. The antigen is not known. The CDR3 consists of 15 residues. Germline V gives CDR1 SGHRS, CDR2 YFSETQ. Trimming took off 4 bases at V and 0 bases at J, with 11 bases between the two ends. The data were taken from a study of cytomegalovirus exposure and HLA in healthy donors. Regarding the study as a whole: Later analysis associated a missense DCLRE1C variant with TCR beta V- and J-gene trimming. Productive rates of about 87% or about 30% were seen for most TCR beta V segments in an earlier analysis. TCR beta sequences numbering fewer than 20,000 were associated with HLA alleles at 0.05 false discovery rate in a later analysis. Under in vitro conditions, a few CMV-associated chains were confirmed as specific for CMV antigens.

Amplification used 60 Vbeta primers and 13 Jbeta primers. TCRdb's copy holds only in-frame clones and misses some; the assay was immunoSEQ multiplex PCR. The sample records around 140,000 clones, over 70% being singletons. The clonotype comes from a woman between 18 and 30 years old in good health and CMV-seronegative. Material for sequencing was PBMCs. This chain links TRBV5-1 with TRBJ1-5; no reliable D call. CDR3 coding DNA: TGCGCCAGCAGCCTGGACGGGTTTAGCAATCAGCCCCAGCATTTT. It yields the protein CASSLDGFSNQPQHF.